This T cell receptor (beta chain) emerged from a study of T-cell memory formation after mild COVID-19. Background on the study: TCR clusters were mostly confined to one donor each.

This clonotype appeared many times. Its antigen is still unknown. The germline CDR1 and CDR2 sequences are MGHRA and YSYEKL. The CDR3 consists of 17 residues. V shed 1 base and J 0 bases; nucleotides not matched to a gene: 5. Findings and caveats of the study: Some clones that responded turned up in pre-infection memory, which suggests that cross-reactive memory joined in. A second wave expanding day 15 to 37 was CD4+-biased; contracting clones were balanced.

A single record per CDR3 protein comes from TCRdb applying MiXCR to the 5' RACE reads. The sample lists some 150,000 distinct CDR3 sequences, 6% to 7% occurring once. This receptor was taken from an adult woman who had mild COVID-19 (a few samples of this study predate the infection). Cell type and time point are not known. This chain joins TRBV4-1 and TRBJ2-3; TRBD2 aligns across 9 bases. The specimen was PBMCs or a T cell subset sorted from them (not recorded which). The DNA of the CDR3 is TGCGCCAGCAGCCAAGGGCTACTAGCGGGTAGCACAGATACGCAGTATTTT. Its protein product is CASSQGLLAGSTDTQYF.